One sample yielded the 6 T cell receptor beta chains listed below, sequenced in a study of technical replicates of blood from a handful of donors. Some clones are missing from TCRdb's copy, which holds only in-frame ones; the method was immunoSEQ multiplex PCR. The sample holds around 80,000 clones, around 89% seen once. What was sequenced was T cells isolated from PBMCs. The receptor source for this set is a human donor in good health.

The chain has TRBV5-1 and TRBJ1-1; D gene ambiguous. Germline lookup yields CDR1 SGHRS and CDR2 YFSETQ. V lost 0 bases and J 7 bases, leaving 10 bases between the germline ends. This CDR3 spans 13 amino acids. The CDR3 region has the DNA TGCGCCAGCAGCTTGGGCAGATCCGATGAAGCTTTCTTT. Translating it yields CASSLGRSDEAFF.

This chain uses TRBV25-1 with TRBJ1-4; tentative D call: TRBD1 (5 bases). The CDR3 extends over 13 amino acids. From germline, CDR1 is MGHDK and CDR2 SYGVNS. Trimming cost V 1 base and J 13 bases, with 13 bases left between them. Written as DNA, the CDR3 is TGTGCCAGCAGTGAATGGGGACTGCCGGGACTGTTTTTT. Amino acid sequence: CASSEWGLPGLFF.

V usage is TRBV28 and J usage is TRBJ2-3, with 8 bases that match TRBD1. From germline, CDR1 is MDHEN and CDR2 SYDVKM. V lost 4 bases, J lost 4 bases, and 4 bases stayed unmatched. The CDR3 runs to 14 residues. The CDR3, as DNA: TGTGCCAGCAGTTCGGACAGGGAAGCAGATACGCAGTATTTT. The encoded protein is CASSSDREADTQYF.

V gene TRBV9 combines with J gene TRBJ1-2; 8 bases are shared with TRBD1. This CDR3 spans 14 amino acids. J was trimmed by 3 bases and V by 4 bases; bases with no gene match: 5. Germline V gives CDR1 SGDLS, CDR2 YYNGEE. The CDR3 nucleotides are TGTGCCAGCAGCCAAGGACAGGGCCACTATGGCTACACCTTC. As protein: CASSQGQGHYGYTF.

V usage is TRBV6-6 and J usage is TRBJ2-3; D perhaps matches TRBD2 (6 bases). In germline, CDR1 is MNHNY, CDR2 SVGAGI (reference sequence). This CDR3 has 12 amino acids. The V and J ends lost 11 bases and 4 bases respectively, with 13 bases between them. The CDR3 loop is CASGTGADTQYF. Here the CDR3 DNA reads TGTGCCTCAGGGACTGGGGCAGATACGCAGTATTTT.

This chain joins TRBV6-5 and TRBJ1-3, with D hard to call. The CDR3 is 13 residues long. Germline-derived CDR1 and CDR2 are MNHEY and SVGAGI. The ends were cut back, 8 bases at V and 0 bases at J, with 8 bases in the middle. For the CDR3, the DNA is TGTGCCAGCTCCCAGTCCTCTGGAAACACCATATATTTT. Its translation is CASSQSSGNTIYF.